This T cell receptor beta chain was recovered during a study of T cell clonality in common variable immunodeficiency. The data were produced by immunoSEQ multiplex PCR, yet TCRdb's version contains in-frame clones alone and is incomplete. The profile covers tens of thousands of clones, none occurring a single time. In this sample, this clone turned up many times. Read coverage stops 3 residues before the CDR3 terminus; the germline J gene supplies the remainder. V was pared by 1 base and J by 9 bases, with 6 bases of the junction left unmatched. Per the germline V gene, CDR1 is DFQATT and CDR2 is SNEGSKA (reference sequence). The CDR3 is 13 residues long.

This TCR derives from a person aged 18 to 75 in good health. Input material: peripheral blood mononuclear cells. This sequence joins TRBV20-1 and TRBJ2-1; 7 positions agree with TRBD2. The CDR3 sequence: CSARASLASEQFF. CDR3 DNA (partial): TGCAGTGCTAGAGCCTCACTAGCGAGTGAG.